This TCR beta chain stems from a study of T cell responses to AZD1222 COVID-19 vaccine. The CDR3 sequence is 12 residues long. The V and J ends lost 5 bases and 8 bases respectively, with 9 bases between them. In germline, CDR1 is LNHDA, CDR2 SQIVND (reference sequence). Method: immunoSEQ multiplex PCR; TCRdb's copy keeps in-frame clones and lacks some. The top ten clones hold approximately 3.1% of a sample with some 100,000 clones, 80% to 95% of them seen once. Findings of the study overall: As reported, nearly half of all spike-specific TCRs target variant regions that are unmutated. No day 14 peak samples; only post-peak repertoires were characterized.

On this clone: The antigen is undetermined.

Specimen: peripheral blood, collected 28 days after the second AZD1222 dose. The chain carries TRBV19 and TRBJ2-2; the D is unclear. This TCR was sampled from an adult who received the AZD1222 COVID-19 vaccine. This chain's CDR3 is CASSLQTGELFF. The CDR3 coding sequence is TGTGCCAGTAGTCTCCAAACTGGGGAGCTGTTTTTT.